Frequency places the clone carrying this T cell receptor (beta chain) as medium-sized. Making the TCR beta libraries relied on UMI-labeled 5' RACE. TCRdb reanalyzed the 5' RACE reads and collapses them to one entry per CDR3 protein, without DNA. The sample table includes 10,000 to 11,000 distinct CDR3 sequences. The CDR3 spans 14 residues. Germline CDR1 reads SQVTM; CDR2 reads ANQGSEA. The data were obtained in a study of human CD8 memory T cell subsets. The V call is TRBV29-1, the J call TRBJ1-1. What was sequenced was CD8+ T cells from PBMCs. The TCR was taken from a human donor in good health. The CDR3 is CSVDLLSGNTEAFF.